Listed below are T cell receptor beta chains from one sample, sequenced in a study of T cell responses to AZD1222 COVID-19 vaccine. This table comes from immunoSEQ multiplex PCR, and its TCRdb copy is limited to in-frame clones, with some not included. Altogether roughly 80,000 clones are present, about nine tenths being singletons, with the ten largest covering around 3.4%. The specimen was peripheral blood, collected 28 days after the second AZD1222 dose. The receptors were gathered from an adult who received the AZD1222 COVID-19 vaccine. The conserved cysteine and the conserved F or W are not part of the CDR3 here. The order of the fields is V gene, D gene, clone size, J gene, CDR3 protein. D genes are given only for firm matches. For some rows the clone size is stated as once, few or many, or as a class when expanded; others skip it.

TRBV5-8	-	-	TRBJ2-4	ASSHPGQGNIQY
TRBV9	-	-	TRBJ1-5	ASSVPNDRSNQPQH
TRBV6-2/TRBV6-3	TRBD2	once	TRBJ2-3	ASSGTSGRGPDTQY
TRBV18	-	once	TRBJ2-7	ASSRAWDSYEQY
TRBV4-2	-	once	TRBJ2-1	ASSQDSLRVARTYNEQF
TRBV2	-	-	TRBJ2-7	ASMGDSSYEQY
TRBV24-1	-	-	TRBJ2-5	ATSDKVRGKETQY
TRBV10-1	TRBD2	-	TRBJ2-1	ASRVSGSYNEQF
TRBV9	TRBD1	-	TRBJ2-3	ASSVDLGQGADTQY
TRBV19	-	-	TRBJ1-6	ASRGSGYNSPLH
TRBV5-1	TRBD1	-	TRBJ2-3	ASSALQGAGDTQY
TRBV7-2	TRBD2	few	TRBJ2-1	ASSSGGTSGKNEQF
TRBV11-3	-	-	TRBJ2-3	ASSYEGDTQY
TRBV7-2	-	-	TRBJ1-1	ASDYRESTEAF